What follows is one T cell receptor (beta chain) and its context. The antigen is not known. PCR primers comprised 60 Vbeta and 13 Jbeta primers. Profiling relied on immunoSEQ multiplex PCR, and the TCRdb table lists in-frame clones only, not all of them. In the table there are about 150,000 clones, roughly 66% of which are singletons. This record comes from a study of cytomegalovirus exposure and HLA in healthy donors. Study-wide results and caveats: High sensitivity and specificity were reportedly achieved when the classifier diagnosed cytomegalovirus status. The availability of immune exposure information extended only to CMV serostatus. When analyzed later, the rates of TCR association showed variation by HLA locus, with DRB1 the most and HLA-C the fewest. Most TCR sequences were uncommon, yet certain public TCRs appeared in many donors.

The V and J ends lost 0 bases and 6 bases respectively, with 5 bases between them. Germline values: CDR1 MNHEY, CDR2 SVGAGI. The CDR3 sequence is 12 residues long. Sequencing used PBMCs. The chain joins TRBV6-5 to TRBJ1-2; D remains unclear. The origin of this receptor is a woman between 18 and 29 years old in good health and CMV-seronegative. The CDR3 here is CASSYSGHGYTF. Here the CDR3 DNA reads TGTGCCAGCAGTTACTCTGGGCATGGCTACACCTTC.